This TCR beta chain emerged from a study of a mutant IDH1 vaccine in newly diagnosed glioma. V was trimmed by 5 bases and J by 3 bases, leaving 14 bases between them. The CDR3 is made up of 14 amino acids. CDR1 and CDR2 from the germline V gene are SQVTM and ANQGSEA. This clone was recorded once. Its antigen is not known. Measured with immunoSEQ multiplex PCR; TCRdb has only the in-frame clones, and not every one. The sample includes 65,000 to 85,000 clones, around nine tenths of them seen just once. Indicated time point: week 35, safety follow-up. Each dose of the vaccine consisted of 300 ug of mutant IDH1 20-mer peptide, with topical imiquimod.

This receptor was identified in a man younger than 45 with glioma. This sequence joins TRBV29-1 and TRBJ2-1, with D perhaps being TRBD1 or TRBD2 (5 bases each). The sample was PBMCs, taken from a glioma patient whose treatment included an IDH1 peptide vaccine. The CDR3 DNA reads TGCAGCGTTTGGGGGACGTCCCACTACAATGAGCAGTTCTTC. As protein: CSVWGTSHYNEQFF.